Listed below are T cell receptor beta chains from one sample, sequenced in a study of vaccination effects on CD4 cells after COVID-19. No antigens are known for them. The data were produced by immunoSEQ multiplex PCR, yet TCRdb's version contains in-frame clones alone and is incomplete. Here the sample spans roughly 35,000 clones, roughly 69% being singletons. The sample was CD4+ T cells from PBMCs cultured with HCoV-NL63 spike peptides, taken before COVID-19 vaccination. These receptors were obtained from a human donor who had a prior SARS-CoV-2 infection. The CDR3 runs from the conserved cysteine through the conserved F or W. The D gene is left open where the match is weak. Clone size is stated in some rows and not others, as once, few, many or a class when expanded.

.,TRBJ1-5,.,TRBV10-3,CAISRDGSNQPQHF,TGTGCCATCAGCAGAGACGGTAGCAATCAGCCCCAGCATTTT
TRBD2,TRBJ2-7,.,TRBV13,CASSERTRLYEQYF,TGTGCCAGCAGCGAAAGGACTAGACTCTACGAGCAGTACTTC
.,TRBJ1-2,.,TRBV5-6,CASSSALPSRRANGYTF,TGTGCCAGCAGCTCTGCCTTGCCCTCCAGACGGGCTAATGGCTACACCTTC
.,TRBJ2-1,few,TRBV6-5,CASSYARSRSYNEQFF,TGTGCCAGCAGTTACGCCCGATCCCGCTCCTACAATGAGCAGTTCTTC
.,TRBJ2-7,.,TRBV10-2,CASAEAPAYEQYF,TGCGCCAGTGCAGAAGCCCCGGCCTACGAGCAGTACTTC
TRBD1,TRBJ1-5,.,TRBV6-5,CASRSLGTANQPQHF,TGTGCCAGCAGATCCTTGGGGACAGCTAATCAGCCCCAGCATTTT
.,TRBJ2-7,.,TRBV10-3,CAISESDMIRYF,TGTGCCATCAGTGAGTCAGACATGATTCGATACTTC
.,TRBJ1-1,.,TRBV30,CAWSVGVRGTEAFF,TGTGCCTGGAGTGTCGGGGTGAGAGGCACTGAAGCTTTCTTT
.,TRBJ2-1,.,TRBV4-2,CASSQPRGGRRSYNEQFF,TGTGCCAGCAGCCAACCGCGTGGGGGGCGAAGATCCTACAATGAGCAGTTCTTC
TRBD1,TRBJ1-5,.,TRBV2,CASRWGQGFNQPQHF,TGTGCCAGCAGGTGGGGACAGGGTTTCAATCAGCCCCAGCATTTT
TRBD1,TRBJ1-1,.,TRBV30,CAWSVYRGQGAFF,TGTGCCTGGAGTGTTTATAGGGGACAGGGGGCTTTCTTT
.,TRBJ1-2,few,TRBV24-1,CATSEDGNYGYTF,TGTGCCACCAGTGAAGACGGTAACTATGGCTACACCTTC
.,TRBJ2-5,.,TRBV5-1,CASKVEGSWETQYF,TGCGCCAGCAAGGTAGAGGGATCGTGGGAGACCCAGTACTTC
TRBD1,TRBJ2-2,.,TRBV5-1,CASRTGYPRATGELFF,TGCGCCAGCAGGACAGGGTACCCCCGTGCCACCGGGGAGCTGTTTTTT
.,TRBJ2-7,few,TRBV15,CATSRGQAAHEQYF,TGTGCCACCAGCAGAGGGCAGGCCGCCCACGAGCAGTACTTC
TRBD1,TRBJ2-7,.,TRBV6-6,CASSYSAGTGFEQYF,TGTGCCAGCAGTTACTCGGCCGGGACAGGGTTCGAGCAGTACTTC
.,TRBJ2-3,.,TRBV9,CASSVADRITDTQYF,TGTGCCAGCAGCGTAGCCGACAGAATAACAGATACGCAGTATTTT
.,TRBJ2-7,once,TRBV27,CASSLLSGSDEQYF,TGTGCCAGCAGTTTATTATCAGGGTCGGACGAGCAGTACTTC
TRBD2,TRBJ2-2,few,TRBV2,CASSAVAGGPGELFF,TGTGCCAGCAGTGCAGTAGCGGGGGGGCCCGGGGAGCTGTTTTTT
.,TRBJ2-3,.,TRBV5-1,CASSLGWRGTDTQYF,TGCGCCAGCAGCTTGGGCTGGAGGGGTACAGATACGCAGTATTTT
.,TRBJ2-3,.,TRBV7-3,CASSLSDHIDTQYF,TGTGCCAGCAGCTTAAGTGACCATATCGATACGCAGTATTTT
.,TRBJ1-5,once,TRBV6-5,CASSYSGRGNQPQHF,TGTGCCAGCAGTTACTCGGGGCGGGGGAATCAGCCCCAGCATTTT
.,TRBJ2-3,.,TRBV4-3,CASSQATPTGTTTDTQYF,TGCGCCAGCAGCCAAGCAACCCCTACCGGGACCACCACAGATACGCAGTATTTT
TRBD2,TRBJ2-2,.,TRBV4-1,CASRGFSGRASGELFF,TGCGCCAGCAGGGGATTCAGCGGGAGGGCCTCCGGGGAGCTGTTTTTT
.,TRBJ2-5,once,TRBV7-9,CASSLVSETQYF,TGTGCCAGCAGCTTAGTTAGTGAGACCCAGTACTTC
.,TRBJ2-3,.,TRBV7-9,CASSLSFGPAHTDTQYF,TGTGCCAGCAGCTTATCATTTGGCCCTGCTCACACAGATACGCAGTATTTT
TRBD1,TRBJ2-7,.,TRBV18,CASSPGTGSFDYEQYF,TGTGCCAGCTCCCCCGGGACAGGGAGTTTCGACTACGAGCAGTACTTC
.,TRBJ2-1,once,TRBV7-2,CASSLFRGRTGEQFF,TGTGCCAGCAGCTTATTCCGGGGCCGTACGGGTGAGCAGTTCTTC
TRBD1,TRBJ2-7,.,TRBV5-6,CASSLIGQGYEQYF,TGTGCCAGCAGCTTGATCGGACAGGGCTACGAGCAGTACTTC
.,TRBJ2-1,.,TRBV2,CASKGRSHEQFF,TGTGCCAGCAAAGGCAGGTCCCATGAGCAGTTCTTC
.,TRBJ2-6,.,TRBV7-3,CASSLEPTGANVLTF,TGTGCCAGCAGCTTAGAGCCAACCGGGGCCAACGTCCTGACTTTC
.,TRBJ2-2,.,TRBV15,CATSLGGSNTGELFF,TGTGCCACTTCCCTGGGGGGCTCGAACACCGGGGAGCTGTTTTTT
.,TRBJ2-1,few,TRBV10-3,CAISGVGRSSYNEQFF,TGTGCCATCAGTGGGGTTGGGCGAAGTTCCTACAATGAGCAGTTCTTC
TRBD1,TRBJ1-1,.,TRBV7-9,CASSLFATGGVNTEAFF,TGTGCCAGCAGCTTATTCGCGACAGGGGGGGTGAACACTGAAGCTTTCTTT
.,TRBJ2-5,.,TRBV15,CATSRGAIQETQYF,TGTGCCACCAGCAGGGGGGCGATCCAAGAGACCCAGTACTTC
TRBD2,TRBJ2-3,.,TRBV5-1,CASSRGLAGPTDTQYF,TGCGCCAGCAGCCGGGGACTAGCGGGGCCTACAGATACGCAGTATTTT
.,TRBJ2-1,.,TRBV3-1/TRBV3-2,CASSQVYRNEQFF,TGTGCCAGCAGCCAAGTATACCGCAATGAGCAGTTCTTC
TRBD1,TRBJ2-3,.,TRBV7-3,CASSSGTGRTDTQYF,TGTGCCAGCAGCTCAGGGACAGGACGCACAGATACGCAGTATTTT
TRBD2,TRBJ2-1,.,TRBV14,CASSQDFSGGNVEQFF,TGTGCCAGCAGCCAAGATTTCAGCGGGGGGAATGTTGAGCAGTTCTTC
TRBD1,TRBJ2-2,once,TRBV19,CASSHYGTDNTGELFF,TGTGCCAGTAGTCACTACGGGACAGACAACACCGGGGAGCTGTTTTTT
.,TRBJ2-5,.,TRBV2,CASSERRQETQYF,TGTGCCAGCAGTGAACGGAGACAAGAGACCCAGTACTTC
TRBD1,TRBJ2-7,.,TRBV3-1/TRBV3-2,CASSQTGGYEQYF,TGTGCCAGCAGCCAAACAGGGGGCTACGAGCAGTACTTC
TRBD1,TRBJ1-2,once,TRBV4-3,CASSHQFDRAYGYTF,TGCGCCAGCAGCCACCAATTTGACAGGGCCTATGGCTACACCTTC
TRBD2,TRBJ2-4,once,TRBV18,CASSGSGKNIQYF,TGTGCCAGCTCCGGTAGCGGGAAAAACATTCAGTACTTC
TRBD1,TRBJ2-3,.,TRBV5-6,CASSRRTGATTRTQYF,TGTGCCAGCAGCAGACGGACAGGGGCTACTACCCGTACGCAGTATTTT
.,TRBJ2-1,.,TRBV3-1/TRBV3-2,CASKIEVNEQFF,TGTGCCAGCAAGATAGAGGTCAATGAGCAGTTCTTC
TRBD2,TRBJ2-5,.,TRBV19,CASSMPLSGGRQETQYF,TGTGCCAGTAGTATGCCCCTTAGCGGGGGCCGGCAAGAGACCCAGTACTTC